One sample yielded the 13 T cell receptor beta chains listed below, sequenced in a study of beta chain features in type 1 diabetes. The study reverse transcribed the entire isolated RNA, so it sequenced expressed TCRB transcripts. Measured with immunoSEQ multiplex PCR; TCRdb has only the in-frame clones, and not every one. The sample shows 20,000 to 25,000 clones, about 50% of them seen only once. Findings and caveats of the study: Within each of all four CD4+ subsets, Type 1 diabetes patients had TCRB CDR3s that were moderately but significantly shorter.

The antigens for these receptors are not known. Sequenced input: stem cell memory CD4+ T cells from blood. These receptors all stem from a man aged 18 to 29 with type 1 diabetes.

The chain has TRBV19 and TRBJ2-7, with 14 bases fitting TRBD2. Germline values: CDR1 LNHDA, CDR2 SQIVND (reference sequence). The junction had 8 bases not matched to a gene; V was cut back by 4 bases and J by 0 bases. The CDR3 loop spans 18 amino acids. The CDR3 loop reads CASSKKGLAGVSSYEQYF. The CDR3 nucleotides read TGTGCCAGTAGTAAAAAGGGACTAGCGGGGGTAAGCTCCTACGAGCAGTACTTC.

V usage is TRBV7-6 and J usage is TRBJ1-1; D is ambiguous. Germline V gene data show CDR1 as SGHVS and CDR2 as FNYEAQ. Trimming pared 10 bases from V and 2 bases from J, leaving 23 bases between. The CDR3 totals 16 residues. For the CDR3, the DNA is TGTGCCACCCAAGACTTGACCCCTACTGGAAACACTGAAGCTTTCTTT. It specifies CATQDLTPTGNTEAFF.

V gene TRBV10-1 combines with J gene TRBJ2-5, with TRBD2 matching over 10 bases. The CDR3 sequence is 17 residues long. Trimming removed 0 bases from V and 5 bases from J; junction bases left unmatched: 9. Germline V gene data show CDR1 as WNHNN and CDR2 as SYGVQD (reference sequence). CDR3 protein: CASSESASGGRRETQYF. DNA of the CDR3: TGCGCCAGCAGTGAGTCGGCTAGCGGGGGAAGGAGGGAGACCCAGTACTTC.

The chain uses TRBV6-1 and TRBJ2-7; 12 positions match TRBD1. The CDR3 runs 14 residues. The trim removed 6 bases at V and 5 bases at J, leaving 5 bases unmatched. Germline lookup yields CDR1 MNHNS and CDR2 SASEGT. Here the CDR3 DNA reads TGTGCCAGCAGACCGGGACAGGGGGCTAACGAGCAGTACTTC. This translates into CASRPGQGANEQYF.

The chain recombines TRBV6-6 with TRBJ2-3, with D possibly TRBD1 on 6 matching bases. V was pared by 9 bases and J by 4 bases, with 17 bases between. The CDR3 has 14 residues. Germline V gives CDR1 MNHNY, CDR2 SVGAGI (reference sequence). CDR3 loop: CASMAQGIADTQYF. In DNA form, the CDR3 reads TGTGCCAGTATGGCCCAGGGGATCGCAGATACGCAGTATTTT.

This clone was observed a handful of times. This rearrangement joins TRBV4-1 to TRBJ2-5, with TRBD1 matching over 8 bases. The V segment lost 4 bases and the J segment 4 bases; nucleotides outside the gene matches: 8. Germline V gene data show CDR1 as MGHRA and CDR2 as YSYEKL. The CDR3 is 15 residues long. CDR3 in amino acids: CASSRTGTSPETQYF. The CDR3 DNA sequence: TGCGCCAGCAGCCGGACAGGGACCTCACCAGAGACCCAGTACTTC.

The rearrangement links TRBV6-1 to TRBJ2-3; 11 bases align to TRBD2. Germline V CDR1 and CDR2: MNHNS, SASEGT. This CDR3 is 16 amino acids long. V lost 4 bases and J lost 5; bases outside the gene matches: 8. The chain's CDR3 is CASSGFSGRGRDTQYF. Written as DNA, the CDR3 is TGTGCCAGCAGTGGATTTAGCGGGAGGGGAAGAGATACGCAGTATTTT.

This clone has only a few counts. The gene calls are TRBV28 and TRBJ2-7, with 13 bases identical to TRBD2. In germline, CDR1 is MDHEN, CDR2 SYDVKM. V shed 5 bases and J 2 bases; nucleotides not matched to a gene: 6. This CDR3 is 16 amino acids long. CDR3 nucleotides: TGTGCCAGCAGTAAGGGACTAGCGGGACTGGCCTACGAGCAGTACTTC. Translation gives CASSKGLAGLAYEQYF.

This clone was seen a handful of times. The rearrangement links TRBV5-4 to TRBJ2-7, with TRBD1 matching over 8 bases. The germline gives CDR1 SGHNT, CDR2 YYREEE (reference sequence). CDR3 length equals 15 residues. V lost 5 bases to trimming and J lost 3 bases; unmatched junction nucleotides: 10. CDR3 nucleotide sequence: TGTGCCAGCAGTTCCCCCGGGACAGGTCTCTACGAGCAGTACTTC. Translation gives CASSSPGTGLYEQYF. The entire variable domain, with the rest obtained from reference TRBV5-4 and TRBJ2-7, is as follows: ETGVTQSPTHLIKTRGQQVTLRCSSQSGHNTVSWYQQALGQGPQFIFQYYREEENGRGNFPPRFSGLQFPNYSSELNVNALELDDSALYLCASSSPGTGLYEQYFGPGTRLTVT.

This rearrangement joins TRBV4-3 to TRBJ1-2; D might be TRBD1 (6 bases). V lost 1 base to trimming and J lost 8 bases, with 14 bases between them. The CDR3 loop spans 14 amino acids. Per germline, CDR1 LGHNA and CDR2 YSLEER. CDR3 sequence (DNA): TGCGCCAGCAGCCAAGTAGGCCGGGGGGCCGGCTACACCTTC. This codes for CASSQVGRGAGYTF.

This chain connects TRBV4-2 to TRBJ2-1; D is undetermined. This CDR3 spans 15 amino acids. The germline gives CDR1 LGHNA, CDR2 YNFKEQ. Trimming stripped 6 bases from V and 0 bases from J, with 12 bases between. The CDR3 protein is CASRLEIRSYNEQFF. CDR3 nucleotides: TGTGCCAGCAGACTCGAGATTCGCTCCTACAATGAGCAGTTCTTC.

The chain recombines TRBV14 with TRBJ2-1; 10 nucleotides line up with TRBD2. The germline V gene encodes CDR1 SGHDN and CDR2 FVKESK. The CDR3 has 16 amino acids. V gave up 2 bases and J gave up 7 bases; unmatched junction bases: 8. For the CDR3, the DNA is TGTGCCAGCAGCCAACGCCTAAGTAGCGGGGGGAATGAGCAGTTCTTC. This encodes CASSQRLSSGGNEQFF.

The genes are TRBV28 and TRBJ2-5; no definite D call. The J call may be mistaken, given a closer DNA end match to TRBJ2-7. In germline, CDR1 is MDHEN, CDR2 SYDVKM. This CDR3 has 15 amino acids. The CDR3 loop is CASSEQSASSYEQYF. The DNA of the CDR3 is TGTGCCAGCAGTGAACAGAGTGCAAGCTCCTACGAGCAGTACTTC.